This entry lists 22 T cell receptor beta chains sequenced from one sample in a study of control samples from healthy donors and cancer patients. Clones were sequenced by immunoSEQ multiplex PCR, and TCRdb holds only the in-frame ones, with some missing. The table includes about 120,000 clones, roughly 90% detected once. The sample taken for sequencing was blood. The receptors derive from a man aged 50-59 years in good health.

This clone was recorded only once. CDR3 coding DNA: TGTGCCAGCAGCCTGGAGGTAATGGGTCTCACCGGGGAGCTGTTTTTT. Its translation is CASSLEVMGLTGELFF. The chain uses TRBV5-6 and TRBJ2-2; maybe TRBD2 (5 bases). Germline lookup yields CDR1 SGHDT and CDR2 YYEEEE. V gave up 4 bases and J gave up 4 bases, with 17 bases separating them. This CDR3 has 16 residues. The full variable domain, with the rest looked up from reference TRBV5-6 and TRBJ2-2, is DAGVTQSPTHLIKTRGQQVTLRCSPKSGHDTVSWYQQALGQGPQFIFQYYEEEERQRGNFPDRFSGHQFPNYSSELNVNALLLGDSALYLCASSLEVMGLTGELFFGEGSRLTVL.

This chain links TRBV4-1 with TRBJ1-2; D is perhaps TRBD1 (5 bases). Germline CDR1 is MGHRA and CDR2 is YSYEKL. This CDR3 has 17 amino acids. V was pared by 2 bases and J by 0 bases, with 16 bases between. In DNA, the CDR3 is TGCGCCAGCAGCCAAACCACCGCCGGGGCAACTAACTATGGCTACACCTTC. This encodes CASSQTTAGATNYGYTF.

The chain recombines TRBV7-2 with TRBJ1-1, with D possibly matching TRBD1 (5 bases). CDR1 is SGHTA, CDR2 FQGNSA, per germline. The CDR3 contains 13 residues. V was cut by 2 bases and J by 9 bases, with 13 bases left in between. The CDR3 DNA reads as TGTGCCAGCAGCTTACTATGGGGGGGACAAGCTTTCTTT. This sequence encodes CASSLLWGGQAFF.

The CDR3 DNA reads TGCGCCAGCAGCTTAAGGGGGCCGCAGCCCCAGCATTTT. It codes for CASSLRGPQPQHF. The J gene is TRBJ1-5, the V gene TRBV5-1, with 7 nucleotides matching TRBD1. The CDR3 extends over 13 amino acids. The J segment lost 7 bases and the V segment lost 2 bases, leaving 3 bases of the junction unmatched. Looked up from germline, CDR1 is SGHRS and CDR2 is YFSETQ.

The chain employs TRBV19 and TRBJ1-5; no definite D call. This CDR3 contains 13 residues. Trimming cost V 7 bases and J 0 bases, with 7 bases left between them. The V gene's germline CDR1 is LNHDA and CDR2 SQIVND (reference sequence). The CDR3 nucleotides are TGTGCCAGTACGACACTTAGCAATCAGCCCCAGCATTTT. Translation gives CASTTLSNQPQHF.

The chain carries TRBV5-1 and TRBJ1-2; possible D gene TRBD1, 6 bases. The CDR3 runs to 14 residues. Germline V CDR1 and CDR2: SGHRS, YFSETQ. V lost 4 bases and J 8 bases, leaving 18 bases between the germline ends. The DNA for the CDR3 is TGCGCCAGCAGCCCAGATCAGGGGTTGGGGGGCTACACCTTC. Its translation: CASSPDQGLGGYTF.

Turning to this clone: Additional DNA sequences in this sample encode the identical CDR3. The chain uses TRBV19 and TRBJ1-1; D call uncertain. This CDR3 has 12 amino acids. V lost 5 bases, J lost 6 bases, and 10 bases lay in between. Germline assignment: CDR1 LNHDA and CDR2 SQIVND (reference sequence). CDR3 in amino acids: CASSSQNPEAFF. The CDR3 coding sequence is TGTGCCAGTAGTTCTCAAAACCCTGAAGCTTTCTTT.

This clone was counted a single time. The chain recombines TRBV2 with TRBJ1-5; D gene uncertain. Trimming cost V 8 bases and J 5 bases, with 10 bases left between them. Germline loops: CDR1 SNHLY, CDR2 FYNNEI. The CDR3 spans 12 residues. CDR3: CASESLDQPQHF. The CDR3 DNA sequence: TGTGCCAGCGAGTCCCTGGATCAGCCCCAGCATTTT.

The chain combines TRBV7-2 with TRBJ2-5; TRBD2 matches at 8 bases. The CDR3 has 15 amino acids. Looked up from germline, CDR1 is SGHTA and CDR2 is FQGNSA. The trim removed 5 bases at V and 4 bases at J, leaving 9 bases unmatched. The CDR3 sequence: CASSPTSGPRETQYF. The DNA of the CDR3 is TGTGCCAGCAGCCCTACTAGCGGACCCCGAGAGACCCAGTACTTC.

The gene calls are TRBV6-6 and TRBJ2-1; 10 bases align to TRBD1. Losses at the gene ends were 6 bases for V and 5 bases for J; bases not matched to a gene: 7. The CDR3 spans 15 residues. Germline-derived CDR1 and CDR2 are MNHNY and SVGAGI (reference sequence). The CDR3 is CASSSGTGANNEQFF. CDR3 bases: TGTGCCAGCAGCTCCGGGACAGGGGCCAACAATGAGCAGTTCTTC.

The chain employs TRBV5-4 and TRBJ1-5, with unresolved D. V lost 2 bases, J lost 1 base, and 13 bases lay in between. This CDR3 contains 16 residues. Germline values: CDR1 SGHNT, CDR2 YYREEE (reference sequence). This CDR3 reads CASSFPRKQSNQPQHF. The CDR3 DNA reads TGTGCCAGCAGCTTTCCCCGGAAACAAAGCAATCAGCCCCAGCATTTT.

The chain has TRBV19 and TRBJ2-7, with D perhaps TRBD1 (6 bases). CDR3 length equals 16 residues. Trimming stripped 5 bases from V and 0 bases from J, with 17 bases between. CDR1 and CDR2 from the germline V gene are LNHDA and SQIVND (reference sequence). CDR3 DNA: TGTGCCAGTAGTCCCCGGACAGCGGACCCCTCCTACGAGCAGTACTTC. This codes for CASSPRTADPSYEQYF.

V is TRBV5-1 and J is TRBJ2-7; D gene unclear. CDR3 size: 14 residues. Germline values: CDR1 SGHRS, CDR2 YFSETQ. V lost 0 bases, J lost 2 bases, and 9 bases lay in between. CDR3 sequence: CASSLDSPTYEQYF. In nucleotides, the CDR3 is TGCGCCAGCAGCTTGGACAGCCCGACCTACGAGCAGTACTTC.

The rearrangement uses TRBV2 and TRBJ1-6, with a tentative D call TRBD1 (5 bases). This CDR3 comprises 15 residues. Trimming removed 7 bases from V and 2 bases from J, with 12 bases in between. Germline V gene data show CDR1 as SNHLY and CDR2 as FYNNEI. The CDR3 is CASTPGMTYNSPLHF. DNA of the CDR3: TGTGCCAGCACTCCAGGGATGACCTATAATTCACCCCTCCACTTT.

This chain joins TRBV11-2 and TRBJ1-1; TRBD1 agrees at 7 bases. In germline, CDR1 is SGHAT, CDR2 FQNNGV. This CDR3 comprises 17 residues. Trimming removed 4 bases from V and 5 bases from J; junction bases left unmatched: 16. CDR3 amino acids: CASSSQGRILGGTEAFF. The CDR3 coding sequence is TGTGCCAGCAGCTCACAGGGGAGGATTCTTGGGGGGACTGAAGCTTTCTTT.

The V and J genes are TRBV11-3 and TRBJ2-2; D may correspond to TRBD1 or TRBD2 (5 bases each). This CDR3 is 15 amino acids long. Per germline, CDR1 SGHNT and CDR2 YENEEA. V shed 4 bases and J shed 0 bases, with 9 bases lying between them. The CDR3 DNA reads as TGTGCCAGCAGCTCGGGACGAGCGAACACCGGGGAGCTGTTTTTT. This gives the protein CASSSGRANTGELFF.

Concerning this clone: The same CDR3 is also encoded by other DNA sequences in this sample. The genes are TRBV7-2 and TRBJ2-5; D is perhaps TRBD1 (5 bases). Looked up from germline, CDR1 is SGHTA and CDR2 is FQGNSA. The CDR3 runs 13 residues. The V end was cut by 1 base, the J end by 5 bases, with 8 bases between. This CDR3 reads CASSLGGRETQYF. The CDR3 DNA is TGTGCCAGCAGCTTAGGGGGCCGGGAGACCCAGTACTTC.

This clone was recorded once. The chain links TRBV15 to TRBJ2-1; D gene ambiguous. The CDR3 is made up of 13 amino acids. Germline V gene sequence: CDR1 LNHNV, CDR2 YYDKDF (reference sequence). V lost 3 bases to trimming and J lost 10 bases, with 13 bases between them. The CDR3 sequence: CATSRDFQSEQFF. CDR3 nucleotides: TGTGCCACCAGCAGGGATTTCCAAAGCGAGCAGTTCTTC.

CDR3 loop: CASSSSYIPNEQYF. CDR3 bases: TGTGCCAGTAGTAGTAGTTATATCCCCAACGAGCAGTACTTC. V and J are TRBV19 and TRBJ2-7, with D uncertain. Germline CDR1 is LNHDA and CDR2 is SQIVND (reference sequence). The CDR3 is 14 residues long. Between the trimmed V and J ends, which lost 4 bases and 5 bases, there was a span of 15 bases.

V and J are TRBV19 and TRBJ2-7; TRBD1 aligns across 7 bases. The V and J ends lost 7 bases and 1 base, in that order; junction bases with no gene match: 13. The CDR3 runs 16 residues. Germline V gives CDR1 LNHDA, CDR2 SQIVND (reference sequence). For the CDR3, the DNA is TGTGCCAGTACCCCGACCCACAGGACAGGATCCTACGAGCAGTACTTC. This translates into CASTPTHRTGSYEQYF.

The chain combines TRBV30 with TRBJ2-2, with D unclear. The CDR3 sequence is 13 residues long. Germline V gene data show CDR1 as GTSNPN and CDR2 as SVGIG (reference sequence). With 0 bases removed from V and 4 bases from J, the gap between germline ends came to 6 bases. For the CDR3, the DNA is TGTGCCTGGAGTGTGAGTACCACCGGGGAGCTGTTTTTT. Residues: CAWSVSTTGELFF.

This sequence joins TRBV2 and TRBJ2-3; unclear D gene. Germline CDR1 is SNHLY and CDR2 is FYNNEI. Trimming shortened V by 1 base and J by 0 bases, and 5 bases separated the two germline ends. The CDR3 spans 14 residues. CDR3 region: CASSEVSSTDTQYF. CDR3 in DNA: TGTGCCAGCAGTGAAGTGTCTAGCACAGATACGCAGTATTTT.